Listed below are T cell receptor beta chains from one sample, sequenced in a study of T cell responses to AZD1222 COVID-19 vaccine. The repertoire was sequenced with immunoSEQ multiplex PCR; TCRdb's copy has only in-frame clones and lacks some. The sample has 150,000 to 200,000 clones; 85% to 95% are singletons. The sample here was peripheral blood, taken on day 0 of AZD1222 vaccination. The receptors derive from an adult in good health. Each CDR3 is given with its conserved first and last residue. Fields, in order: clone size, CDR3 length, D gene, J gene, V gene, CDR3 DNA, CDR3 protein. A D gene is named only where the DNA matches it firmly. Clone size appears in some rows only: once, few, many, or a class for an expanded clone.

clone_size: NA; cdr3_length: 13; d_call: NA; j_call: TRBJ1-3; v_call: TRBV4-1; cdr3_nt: TGCGCCAGCAGCCAAGTTCAGGAAAACACCATATATTTT; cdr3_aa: CASSQVQENTIYF
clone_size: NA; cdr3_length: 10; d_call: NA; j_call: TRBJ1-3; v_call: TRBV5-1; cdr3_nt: TGCGCCATCGGAGTGGGCACCATATATTTT; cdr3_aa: CAIGVGTIYF
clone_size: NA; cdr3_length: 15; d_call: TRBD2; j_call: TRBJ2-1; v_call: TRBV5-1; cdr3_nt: TGCGCCAGCACCCCACTCCGAGGGAGGGCGGGTGAGCAGTTCTTC; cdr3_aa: CASTPLRGRAGEQFF
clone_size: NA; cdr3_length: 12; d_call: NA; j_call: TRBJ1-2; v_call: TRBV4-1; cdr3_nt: TGCGCCAGCAGCCTGGGACCGGAAGGCTACACCTTC; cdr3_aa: CASSLGPEGYTF
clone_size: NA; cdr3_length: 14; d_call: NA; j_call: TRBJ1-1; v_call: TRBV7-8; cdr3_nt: TGTGCCAGCCAGGTAGGGGAAATGAACACTGAAGCTTTCTTT; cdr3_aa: CASQVGEMNTEAFF
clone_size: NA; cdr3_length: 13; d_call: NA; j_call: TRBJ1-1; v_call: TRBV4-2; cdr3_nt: TGTGCCAGCAGCCAAGATCACGGCACTGAAGCTTTCTTT; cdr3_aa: CASSQDHGTEAFF
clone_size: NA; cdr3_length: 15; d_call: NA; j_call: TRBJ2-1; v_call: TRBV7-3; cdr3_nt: TGTGCCAGCAGCTTAACGCTAACTGCCTACAATGAGCAGTTCTTC; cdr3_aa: CASSLTLTAYNEQFF
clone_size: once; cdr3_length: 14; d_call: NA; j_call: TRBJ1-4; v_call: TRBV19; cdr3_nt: TGTGCCAGTAGTATGGATCGAGGAGATGAAAAACTGTTTTTT; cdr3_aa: CASSMDRGDEKLFF
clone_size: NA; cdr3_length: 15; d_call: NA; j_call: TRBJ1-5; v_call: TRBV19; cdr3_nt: TGTGCCAGTAGTATAGGGCCGGCTATCAATCAGCCCCAGCATTTT; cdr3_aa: CASSIGPAINQPQHF
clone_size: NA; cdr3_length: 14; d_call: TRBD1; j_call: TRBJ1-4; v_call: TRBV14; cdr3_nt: TGTGCCAGCAGTCTACAGGGGGTCTGGGAAAAACTGTTTTTT; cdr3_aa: CASSLQGVWEKLFF
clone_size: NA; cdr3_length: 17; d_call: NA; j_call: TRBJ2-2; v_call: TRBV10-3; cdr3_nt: TGTGCCATCAGGAGAGGGGGGACCCTCCCCGACACCGGGGAGCTGTTTTTT; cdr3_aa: CAIRRGGTLPDTGELFF
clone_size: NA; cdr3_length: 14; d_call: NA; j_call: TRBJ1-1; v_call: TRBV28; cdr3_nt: TGTGCCAGCCGTCTGAACAGAGCGAACACTGAAGCTTTCTTT; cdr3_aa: CASRLNRANTEAFF
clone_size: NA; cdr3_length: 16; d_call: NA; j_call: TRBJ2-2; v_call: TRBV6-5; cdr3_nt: TGTGCCAGCAGTTACCCGGAGGGGACCAACACCGGGGAGCTGTTTTTT; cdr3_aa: CASSYPEGTNTGELFF
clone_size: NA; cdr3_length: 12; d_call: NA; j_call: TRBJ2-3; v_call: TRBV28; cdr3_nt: TGTGCCAGCAGTTCTAGGCCAGATACGCAGTATTTT; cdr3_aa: CASSSRPDTQYF
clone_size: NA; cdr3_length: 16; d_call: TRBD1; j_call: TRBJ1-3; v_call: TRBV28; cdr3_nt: TGTGCCAGCAAGTTGTGGGACAGGGGATATGGAAACACCATATATTTT; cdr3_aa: CASKLWDRGYGNTIYF
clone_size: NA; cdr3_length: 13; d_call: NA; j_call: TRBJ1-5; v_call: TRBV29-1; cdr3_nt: TGCAGCGTTGAGGAGAATAGCAATCAGCCCCAGCATTTT; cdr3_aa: CSVEENSNQPQHF
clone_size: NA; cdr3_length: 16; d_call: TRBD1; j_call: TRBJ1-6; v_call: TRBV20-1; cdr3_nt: TGCAGTGCTAGTCTGGACAGGGGGCATCAGAATTCACCCCTCCACTTT; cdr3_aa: CSASLDRGHQNSPLHF
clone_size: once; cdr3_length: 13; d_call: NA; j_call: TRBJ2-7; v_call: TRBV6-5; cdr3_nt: TGTGCCAGCAGGGCAGATACTACCTACGAGCAGTACTTC; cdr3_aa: CASRADTTYEQYF
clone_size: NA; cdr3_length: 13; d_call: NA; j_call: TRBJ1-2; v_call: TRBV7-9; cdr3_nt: TGTGCCAGCAGCTTAGGGGTCGGTGGCGGCTACACCTTC; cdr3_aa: CASSLGVGGGYTF
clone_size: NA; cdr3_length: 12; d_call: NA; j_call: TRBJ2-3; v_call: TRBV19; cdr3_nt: TGTGCCAGTAGCCCCCGTCCAGATACGCAGTATTTT; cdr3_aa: CASSPRPDTQYF
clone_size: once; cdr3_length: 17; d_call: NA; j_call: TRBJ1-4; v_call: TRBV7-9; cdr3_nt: TGTGCCAGCAGCTTAGAGTCCCGAGGGACCCAAGAGGGAAAACTGTTTTTT; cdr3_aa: CASSLESRGTQEGKLFF
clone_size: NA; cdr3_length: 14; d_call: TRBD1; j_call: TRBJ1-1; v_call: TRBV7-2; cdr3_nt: TGTGCCAGCAGCGGGAGGACAGGGAACACTGAAGCTTTCTTT; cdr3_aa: CASSGRTGNTEAFF
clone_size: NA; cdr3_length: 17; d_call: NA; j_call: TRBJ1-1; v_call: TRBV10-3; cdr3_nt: TGTGCCATCATAAATACCTCCTCATGGGGCGCCAACACTGAAGCTTTCTTT; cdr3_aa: CAIINTSSWGANTEAFF
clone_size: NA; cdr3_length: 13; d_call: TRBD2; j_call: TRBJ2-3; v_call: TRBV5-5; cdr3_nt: TGTGCCAGCAGCTTGGCCCCAGCGGGACCCCAGTATTTT; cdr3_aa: CASSLAPAGPQYF
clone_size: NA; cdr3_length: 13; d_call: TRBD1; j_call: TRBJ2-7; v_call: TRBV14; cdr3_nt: TGTGCCAGCAGCCCGGACAGGGGCTTACAGCAGTACTTC; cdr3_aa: CASSPDRGLQQYF
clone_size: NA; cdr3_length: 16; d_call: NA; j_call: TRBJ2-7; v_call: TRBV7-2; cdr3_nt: TGTGCCAGCAGCTCCAGCCAGGGGACCATCTCCTACGAGCAGTACTTC; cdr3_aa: CASSSSQGTISYEQYF
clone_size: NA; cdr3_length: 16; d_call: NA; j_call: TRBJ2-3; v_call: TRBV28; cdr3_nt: TGTGCCAGCGTTCCGGATGCTAGCAGACCCACAGATACGCAGTATTTT; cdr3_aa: CASVPDASRPTDTQYF
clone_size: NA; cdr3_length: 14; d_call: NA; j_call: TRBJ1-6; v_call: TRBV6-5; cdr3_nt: TGTGCCAGCATGCGGGCGAGGAATAATTCACCCCTCCACTTT; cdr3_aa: CASMRARNNSPLHF
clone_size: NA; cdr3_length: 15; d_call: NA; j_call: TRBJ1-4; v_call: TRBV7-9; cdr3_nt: TGTGCCAGCAGCCTCGAGAGGGGGGCAGAAGAAAAACTGTTTTTT; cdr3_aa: CASSLERGAEEKLFF
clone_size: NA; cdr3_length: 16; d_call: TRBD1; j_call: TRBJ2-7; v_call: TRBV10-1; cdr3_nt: TGCGCCAGCAGTGATTTCCCTCTTGACAGGGGGGACGAGCAGTACTTC; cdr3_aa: CASSDFPLDRGDEQYF
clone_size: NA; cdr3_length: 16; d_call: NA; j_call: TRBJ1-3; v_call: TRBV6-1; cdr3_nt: TGTGCCAGCAGTGAATCGACGGGGAACCCTGGAAACACCATATATTTT; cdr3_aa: CASSESTGNPGNTIYF
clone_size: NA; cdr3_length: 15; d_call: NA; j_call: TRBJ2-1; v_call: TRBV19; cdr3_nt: TGTGCCAGTAGTATCGGGCCCCGATCTTACAATGAGCAGTTCTTC; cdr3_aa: CASSIGPRSYNEQFF
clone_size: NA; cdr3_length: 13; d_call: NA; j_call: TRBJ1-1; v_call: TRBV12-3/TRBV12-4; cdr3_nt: TGTGCCAGCAGTTTACAGGGAACCGGTGAAGCTTTCTTT; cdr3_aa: CASSLQGTGEAFF
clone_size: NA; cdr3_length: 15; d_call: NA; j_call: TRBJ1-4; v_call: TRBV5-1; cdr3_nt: TGCGCCAGCAGCTTGGCCGCGGCAGGGAGTGGAAAACTGTTTTTT; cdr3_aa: CASSLAAAGSGKLFF
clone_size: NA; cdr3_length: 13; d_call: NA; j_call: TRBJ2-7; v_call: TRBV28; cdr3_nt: TGTGCCAGCAGTTTAGAGCGCCCCTACGAGCAGTACTTC; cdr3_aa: CASSLERPYEQYF
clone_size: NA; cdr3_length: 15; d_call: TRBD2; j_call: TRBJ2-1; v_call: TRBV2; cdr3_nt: TGTGCCAGCAGGCGGCTAGCGGGAGTAAATAATGAGCAGTTCTTC; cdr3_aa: CASRRLAGVNNEQFF
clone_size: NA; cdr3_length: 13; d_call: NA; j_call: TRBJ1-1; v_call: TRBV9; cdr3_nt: TGTGCCAGCAGCGTCGGAGGGGCCGCTGAAGCTTTCTTT; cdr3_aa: CASSVGGAAEAFF
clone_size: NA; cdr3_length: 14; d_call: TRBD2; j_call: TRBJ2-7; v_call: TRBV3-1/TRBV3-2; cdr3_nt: TGTGCCAGCAGCCTAGCGGGAGTGGGCTACGAGCAGTACTTC; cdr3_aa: CASSLAGVGYEQYF
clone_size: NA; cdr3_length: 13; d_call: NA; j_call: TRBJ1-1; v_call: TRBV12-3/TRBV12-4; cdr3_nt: TGTGCCAGCCTTTTTACGGGGGCGGGTGAAGCTTTCTTT; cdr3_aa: CASLFTGAGEAFF
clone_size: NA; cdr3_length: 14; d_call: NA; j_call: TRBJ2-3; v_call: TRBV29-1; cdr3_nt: TGCAGCGTTGATACCAGAACAGGGATCGGCACGCAGTATTTT; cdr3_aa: CSVDTRTGIGTQYF
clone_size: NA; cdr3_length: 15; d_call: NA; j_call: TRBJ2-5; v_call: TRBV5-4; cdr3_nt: TGTGCCAGCACCGACACCGGACAGCATCAAGAGACCCAGTACTTC; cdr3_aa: CASTDTGQHQETQYF
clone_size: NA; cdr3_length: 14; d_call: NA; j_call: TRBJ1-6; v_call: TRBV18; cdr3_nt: TGTGCCAGCTCATATTCGCCTTATAATTCACCCCTCCACTTT; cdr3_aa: CASSYSPYNSPLHF
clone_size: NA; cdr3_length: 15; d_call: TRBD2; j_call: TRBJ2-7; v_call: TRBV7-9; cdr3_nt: TGTGCCAGCAGCTATACACTAGCGGGAGACTACGAGCAGTACTTC; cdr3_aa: CASSYTLAGDYEQYF
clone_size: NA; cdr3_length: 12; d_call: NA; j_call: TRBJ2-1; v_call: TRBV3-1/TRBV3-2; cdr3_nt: TGTGCCAGCGGCCGATCCTACAATGAGCAGTTCTTC; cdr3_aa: CASGRSYNEQFF
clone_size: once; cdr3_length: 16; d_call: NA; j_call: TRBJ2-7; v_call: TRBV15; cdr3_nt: TGTGCCACCAGCAGAGGGGGCACAGGGACTCCCCACGAGCAGTACTTC; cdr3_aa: CATSRGGTGTPHEQYF
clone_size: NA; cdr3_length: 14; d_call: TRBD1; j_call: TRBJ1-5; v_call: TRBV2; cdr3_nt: TGTGCCAGCAGTGGAGGGGGCTTAGATCAGCCCCAGCATTTT; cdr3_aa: CASSGGGLDQPQHF
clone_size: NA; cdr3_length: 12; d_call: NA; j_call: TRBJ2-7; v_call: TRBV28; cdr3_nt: TGTGCCAGCAGTAGCGGAGACTACGAGCAGTACTTC; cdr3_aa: CASSSGDYEQYF
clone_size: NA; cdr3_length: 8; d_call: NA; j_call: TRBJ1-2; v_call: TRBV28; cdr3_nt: TGTGCCACACGGGACGCCACCTTC; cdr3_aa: CATRDATF
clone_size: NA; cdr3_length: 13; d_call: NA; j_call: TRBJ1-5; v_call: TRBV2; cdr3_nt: TGTGCCAGCAGTGAGGGGCAGGCTCAGCCCCAGCATTTT; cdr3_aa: CASSEGQAQPQHF
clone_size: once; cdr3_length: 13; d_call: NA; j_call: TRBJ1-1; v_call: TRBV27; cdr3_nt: TGTGCCAGCAGTTTGAATCGTAGGACTGAAGCTTTCTTT; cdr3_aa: CASSLNRRTEAFF
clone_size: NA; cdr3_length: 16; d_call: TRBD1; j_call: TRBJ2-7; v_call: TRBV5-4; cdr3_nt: TGTGCCAGCAGCTTGGCCTTAGGGACAGGTTTCTACGAGCAGTACTTC; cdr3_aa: CASSLALGTGFYEQYF
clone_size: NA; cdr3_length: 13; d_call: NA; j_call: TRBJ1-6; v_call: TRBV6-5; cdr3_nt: TGTGCCAGCAGGGGACCCGGGCATTCACCCCTCCACTTT; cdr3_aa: CASRGPGHSPLHF
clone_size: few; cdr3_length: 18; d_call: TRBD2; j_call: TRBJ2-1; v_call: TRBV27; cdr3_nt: TGTGCCAGCAGTCCAGGACTAGCGGGATTCGGGGCCTACAATGAGCAGTTCTTC; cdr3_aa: CASSPGLAGFGAYNEQFF
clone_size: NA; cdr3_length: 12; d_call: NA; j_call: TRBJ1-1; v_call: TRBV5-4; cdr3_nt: TGTGCCAGCAGCTTAGAATCCACTGAAGCTTTCTTT; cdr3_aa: CASSLESTEAFF
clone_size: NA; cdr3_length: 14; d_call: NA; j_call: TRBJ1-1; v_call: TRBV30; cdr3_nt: TGTGCCTGGAGTCCGGGGGCCTTGAACACTGAAGCTTTCTTT; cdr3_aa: CAWSPGALNTEAFF
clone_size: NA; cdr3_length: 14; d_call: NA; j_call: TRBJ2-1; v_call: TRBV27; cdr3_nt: TGTGCCAGCAGCCTTATCCAGGGGTACAATGAGCAGTTCTTC; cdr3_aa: CASSLIQGYNEQFF
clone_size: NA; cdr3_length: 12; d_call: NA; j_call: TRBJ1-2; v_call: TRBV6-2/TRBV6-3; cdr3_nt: TGTGCCAGCAGTTATGGTGACTATGGCTACACCTTC; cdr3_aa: CASSYGDYGYTF
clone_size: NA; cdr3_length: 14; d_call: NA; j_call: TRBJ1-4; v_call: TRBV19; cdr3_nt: TGTGCCAGTAGTATCCTTGCAACTAATGAAAAACTGTTTTTT; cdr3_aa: CASSILATNEKLFF
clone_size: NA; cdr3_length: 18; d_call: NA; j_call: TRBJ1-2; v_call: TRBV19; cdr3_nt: TGTGCCAGTAGTCCCTTAACCCGGACAACCGCCCCACACTATGGCTACACCTTC; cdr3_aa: CASSPLTRTTAPHYGYTF